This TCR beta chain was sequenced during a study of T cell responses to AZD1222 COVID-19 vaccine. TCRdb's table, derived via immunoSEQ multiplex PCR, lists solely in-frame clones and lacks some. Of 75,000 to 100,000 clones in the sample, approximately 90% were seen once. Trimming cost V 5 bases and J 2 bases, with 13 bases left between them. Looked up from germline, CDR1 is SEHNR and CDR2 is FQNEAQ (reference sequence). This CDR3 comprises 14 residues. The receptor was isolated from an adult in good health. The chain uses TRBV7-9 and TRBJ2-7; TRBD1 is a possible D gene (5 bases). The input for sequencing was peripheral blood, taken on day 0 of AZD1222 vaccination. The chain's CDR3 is CASSPRTLAYEQYF. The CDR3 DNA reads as TGTGCCAGCAGCCCGCGGACACTGGCCTACGAGCAGTACTTC. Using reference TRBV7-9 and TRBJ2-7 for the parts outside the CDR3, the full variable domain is DTGVSQNPRHKITKRGQNVTFRCDPISEHNRLYWYRQTLGQGPEFLTYFQNEAQLEKSRLLSDRFSAERPKGSFSTLEIQRTEQGDSAMYLCASSPRTLAYEQYFGPGTRLTVT.